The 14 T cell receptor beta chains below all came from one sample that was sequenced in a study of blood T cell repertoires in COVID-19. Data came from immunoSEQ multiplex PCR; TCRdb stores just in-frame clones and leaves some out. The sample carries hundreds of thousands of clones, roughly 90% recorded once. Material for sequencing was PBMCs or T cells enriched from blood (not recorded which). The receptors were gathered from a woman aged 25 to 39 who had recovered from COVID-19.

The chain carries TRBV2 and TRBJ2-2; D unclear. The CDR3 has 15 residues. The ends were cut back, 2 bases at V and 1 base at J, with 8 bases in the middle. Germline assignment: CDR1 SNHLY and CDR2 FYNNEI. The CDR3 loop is CASSESSLNTGELFF. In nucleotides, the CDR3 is TGTGCCAGCAGTGAAAGTAGCCTGAACACCGGGGAGCTGTTTTTT. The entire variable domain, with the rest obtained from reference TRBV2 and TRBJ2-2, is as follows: EPEVTQTPSHQVTQMGQEVILRCVPISNHLYFYWYRQILGQKVEFLVSFYNNEISEKSEIFDDQFSVERPDGSNFTLKIRSTKLEDSAMYFCASSESSLNTGELFFGEGSRLTVL.

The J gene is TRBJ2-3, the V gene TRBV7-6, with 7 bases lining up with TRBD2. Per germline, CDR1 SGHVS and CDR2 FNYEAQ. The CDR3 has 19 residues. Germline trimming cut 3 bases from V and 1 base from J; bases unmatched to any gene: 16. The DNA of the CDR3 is TGTGCCAGCAGCTTTCCACCCTCCGGGGAGGGGCCCCGCACAGATACGCAGTATTTT. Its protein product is CASSFPPSGEGPRTDTQYF.

DNA of the CDR3: TGTGCCAGCAGCGCTTGGAGCTACGAGCAGTACTTC. Translated: CASSAWSYEQYF. J is TRBJ2-7 and V is TRBV7-9; D not resolved. Germline V gene data show CDR1 as SEHNR and CDR2 as FQNEAQ (reference sequence). V gave up 5 bases and J gave up 3 bases, with 8 bases separating them. CDR3 length: 12 residues.

CDR3 in amino acids: CASSPARGLRFSEKLFF. The DNA of the CDR3 is TGTGCCAGCAGTCCAGCCAGGGGGCTCAGGTTTAGTGAAAAACTGTTTTTT. V gene TRBV27 combines with J gene TRBJ1-4, with 8 positions matching TRBD1. CDR3 length equals 17 residues. Trimming took 5 bases from V and 7 from J; bases not matched to a gene: 15. Germline lookup yields CDR1 MNHEY and CDR2 SMNVEV (reference sequence). Filled out from reference TRBV27 and TRBJ1-4, the complete variable domain reads EAQVTQNPRYLITVTGKKLTVTCSQNMNHEYMSWYRQDPGLGLRQIYYSMNVEVTDKGDVPEGYKVSRKEKRNFPLILESPSPNQTSLYFCASSPARGLRFSEKLFFGSGTQLSVL.

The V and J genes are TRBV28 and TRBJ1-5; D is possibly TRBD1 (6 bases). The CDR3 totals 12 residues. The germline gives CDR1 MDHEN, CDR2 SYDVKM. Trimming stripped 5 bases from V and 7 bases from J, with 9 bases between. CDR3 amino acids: CASSTGLQPQHF. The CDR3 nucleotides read TGTGCCAGCAGTACAGGGTTGCAGCCCCAGCATTTT.

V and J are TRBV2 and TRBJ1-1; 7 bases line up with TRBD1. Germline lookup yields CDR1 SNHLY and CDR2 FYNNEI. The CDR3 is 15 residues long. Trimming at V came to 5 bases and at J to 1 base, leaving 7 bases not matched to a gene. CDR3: CASSPQGTANTEAFF. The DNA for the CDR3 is TGTGCCAGCAGTCCACAGGGGACGGCGAACACTGAAGCTTTCTTT.

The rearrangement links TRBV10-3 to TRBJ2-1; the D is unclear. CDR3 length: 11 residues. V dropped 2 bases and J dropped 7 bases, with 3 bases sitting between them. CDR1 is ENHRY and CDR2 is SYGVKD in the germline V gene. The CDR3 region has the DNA TGTGCCATCAGTGAGCTTAATGAGCAGTTCTTC. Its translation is CAISELNEQFF.

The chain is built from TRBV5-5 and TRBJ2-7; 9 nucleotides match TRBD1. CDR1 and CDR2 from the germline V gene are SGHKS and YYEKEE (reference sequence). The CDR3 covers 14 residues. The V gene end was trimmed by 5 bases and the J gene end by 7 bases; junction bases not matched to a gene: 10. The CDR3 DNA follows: TGTGCCAGCAGTTACACAGGGGGCGCCTGGGAGCAGTACTTC. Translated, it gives CASSYTGGAWEQYF.

The CDR3 DNA is TGTGCCAGCAGTTTATCCGCCCCAGGGGCCAATGAGCAGTTCTTC. This gives the protein CASSLSAPGANEQFF. The V and J genes are TRBV27 and TRBJ2-1; the D gene is possibly TRBD1 (6 bases). The CDR3 is 15 residues long. V was pared by 0 bases and J by 6 bases, with 12 bases between. CDR1 MNHEY and CDR2 SMNVEV come from the germline V gene (reference sequence).

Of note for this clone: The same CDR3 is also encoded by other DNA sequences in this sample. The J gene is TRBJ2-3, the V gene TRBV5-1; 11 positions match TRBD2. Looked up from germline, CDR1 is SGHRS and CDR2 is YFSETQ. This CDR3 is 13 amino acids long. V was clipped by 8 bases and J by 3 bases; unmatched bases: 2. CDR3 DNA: TGCGCCAGTTCTAGCGGGGGGACAGATACGCAGTATTTT. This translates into CASSSGGTDTQYF.

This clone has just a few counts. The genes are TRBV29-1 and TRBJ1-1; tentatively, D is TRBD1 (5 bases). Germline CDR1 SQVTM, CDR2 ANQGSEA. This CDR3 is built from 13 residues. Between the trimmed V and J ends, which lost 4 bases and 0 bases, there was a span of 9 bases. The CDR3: CSVVSGLNTEAFF. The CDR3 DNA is TGCAGCGTTGTTTCAGGGCTGAACACTGAAGCTTTCTTT.

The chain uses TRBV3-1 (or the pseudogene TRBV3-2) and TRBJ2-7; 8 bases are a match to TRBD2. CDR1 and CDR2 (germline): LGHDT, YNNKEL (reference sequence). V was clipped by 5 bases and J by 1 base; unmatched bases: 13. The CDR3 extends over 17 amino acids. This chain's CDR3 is CASSLQSLSGSSYEQYF. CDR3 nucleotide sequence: TGTGCCAGCAGCTTACAATCCCTCAGCGGGAGTTCCTACGAGCAGTACTTC.

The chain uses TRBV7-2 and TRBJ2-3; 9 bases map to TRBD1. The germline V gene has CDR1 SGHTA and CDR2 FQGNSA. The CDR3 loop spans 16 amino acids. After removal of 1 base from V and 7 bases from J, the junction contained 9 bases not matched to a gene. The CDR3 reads CASSLDYRGRGNTQYF. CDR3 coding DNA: TGTGCCAGCAGCTTAGACTACAGGGGGCGCGGAAATACGCAGTATTTT.

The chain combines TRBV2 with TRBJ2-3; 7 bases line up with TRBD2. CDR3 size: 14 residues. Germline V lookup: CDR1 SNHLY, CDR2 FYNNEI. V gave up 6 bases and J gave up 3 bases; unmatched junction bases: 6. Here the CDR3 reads CASRAGLSTDTQYF. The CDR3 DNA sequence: TGTGCCAGCAGAGCGGGACTCTCTACAGATACGCAGTATTTT.